A single sample gave rise to the 15 T cell receptor beta chains below, sequenced in a study of CD8 T cells in Susac syndrome. Roughly 0.45 to 1 ug RNA was reverse transcribed with random hexamers. TCRdb used MiXCR to reprocess the immunoSEQ multiplex PCR reads, holding one entry per CDR3 protein. Among 160,000 or so distinct CDR3 sequences listed, about 91% were seen once. The sample comprised CD4+ T cells from PBMCs. Receptors were obtained from a human donor in good health.

The chain employs TRBV20-1 and TRBJ2-7; TRBD2 matches 12 bases. After removal of 6 bases from V and 5 bases from J, the junction contained 5 bases not matched to a gene. Germline loops: CDR1 DFQATT, CDR2 SNEGSKA (reference sequence). This CDR3 is built from 13 residues. The CDR3, as DNA: TGCAGTGCCTCGACTAGCGGGAGTGACGAGCAGTACTTC. This gives the protein CSASTSGSDEQYF.

This clonotype was seen only a few times. The rearrangement joins TRBV7-2 to TRBJ2-6, with a tentative D call TRBD1 (5 bases). Trimming took 4 bases from V and 0 from J, leaving 10 bases between them. The CDR3 length is 16 residues. CDR1 and CDR2 (germline): SGHTA, FQGNSA. The CDR3, as DNA: TGTGCCAGCAGCTCTAGACAGATCTCTGGGGCCAACGTCCTGACTTTC. Its translation is CASSSRQISGANVLTF.

The genes are TRBV9 and TRBJ1-1, with 9 bases aligning to TRBD1. The CDR3 contains 13 residues. CDR1 SGDLS and CDR2 YYNGEE come from the germline V gene. Trimming took 0 bases from V and 7 from J; bases not matched to a gene: 1. CDR3 amino acids: CASSVGGQGEAFF. In DNA form, the CDR3 reads TGTGCCAGCAGCGTAGGGGGACAGGGTGAAGCTTTCTTT.

The chain joins TRBV5-1 to TRBJ1-3; D is ambiguous. This CDR3 has 13 residues. The V gene's germline CDR1 is SGHRS and CDR2 YFSETQ. The V gene lost 3 bases and the J gene lost 2 bases, with 6 bases spanning the gap. The CDR3 region is CASSSTPGNTIYF. The CDR3 DNA reads TGCGCCAGCAGCTCGACACCTGGAAACACCATATATTTT.

The chain employs TRBV18 and TRBJ1-2, with D maybe TRBD1 (5 bases). Trimming stripped 4 bases from V and 6 bases from J, with 15 bases between. Per the germline V gene, CDR1 is KGHSH and CDR2 is LQKENI. The CDR3 length is 14 residues. The CDR3 loop reads CASSLSGDVDGYTF. Written as DNA, the CDR3 is TGTGCCAGCTCACTTTCCGGGGACGTGGATGGCTACACCTTC.

The chain is built from TRBV7-2 and TRBJ2-1; D unresolved. The CDR3 is 14 amino acids. Looked up from germline, CDR1 is SGHTA and CDR2 is FQGNSA. V was cut by 1 base and J by 8 bases, with 12 bases left in between. CDR3 region: CASSLGHRYDEQFF. The CDR3 DNA reads TGTGCCAGCAGCTTAGGGCACCGTTACGATGAGCAGTTCTTC.

The chain carries TRBV7-9 and TRBJ1-1; 8 positions agree with TRBD1. Germline CDR1 SEHNR, CDR2 FQNEAQ (reference sequence). J was trimmed by 6 bases and V by 4 bases; bases with no gene match: 7. The CDR3 is made up of 14 amino acids. CDR3 nucleotide sequence: TGTGCCAGCAGCTCACAGGGGGTTGGGGCTGAAGCTTTCTTT. Translating gives CASSSQGVGAEAFF.

This sequence joins TRBV14 and TRBJ2-5; D uncertain. Trimming removed 2 bases at V and 5 bases at J, with 3 bases between. The CDR3 sequence is 11 residues long. CDR1 SGHDN and CDR2 FVKESK come from the germline V gene. The DNA of the CDR3 is TGTGCCAGCAGCCAATACGAGACCCAGTACTTC. Its translation: CASSQYETQYF. Together with reference TRBV14 and TRBJ2-5, the CDR3 gives the full variable domain: EAGVTQFPSHSVIEKGQTVTLRCDPISGHDNLYWYRRVMGKEIKFLLHFVKESKQDESGMPNNRFLAERTGGTYSTLKVQPAELEDSGVYFCASSQYETQYFGPGTRLLVL.

V and J are TRBV7-2 and TRBJ2-5, with D perhaps matching TRBD1 (5 bases). Trimming removed 2 bases from V and 4 bases from J, with 8 bases in between. The CDR3 spans 13 residues. CDR1 and CDR2 from the germline V gene are SGHTA and FQGNSA. CDR3 sequence: CASSLIRAETQYF. The CDR3 coding sequence is TGTGCCAGCAGCTTAATCAGGGCAGAGACCCAGTACTTC.

The chain employs TRBV7-2 and TRBJ1-5; 8 bases fit TRBD1. CDR3 length equals 17 residues. The trim removed 5 bases at V and 4 bases at J, leaving 13 bases unmatched. Looked up from germline, CDR1 is SGHTA and CDR2 is FQGNSA. This chain's CDR3 is CASSIFAGTGGNQPQHF. For the CDR3, the DNA is TGTGCCAGCAGCATATTTGCCGGGACAGGAGGGAATCAGCCCCAGCATTTT.

The V and J genes are TRBV28 and TRBJ2-4, with 11 bases aligning to TRBD2. Per germline, CDR1 MDHEN and CDR2 SYDVKM. Trimming at V came to 4 bases and at J to 1 base, leaving 12 bases not matched to a gene. There are 19 residues in the CDR3. DNA of the CDR3: TGTGCCAGCAGTTCACCGGGACTAGCGGCAATCGGGGCCAAAAACATTCAGTACTTC. This gives the protein CASSSPGLAAIGAKNIQYF.

The rearrangement uses TRBV7-2 and TRBJ1-1; unclear D gene. Trimming took off 2 bases at V and 0 bases at J, with 10 bases between the two ends. Germline V gives CDR1 SGHTA, CDR2 FQGNSA. This CDR3 comprises 15 residues. CDR3 loop: CASSLFGRMNTEAFF. The CDR3 nucleotides are TGTGCCAGCAGCTTATTCGGCCGAATGAACACTGAAGCTTTCTTT.

The gene calls are TRBV5-1 and TRBJ2-7; TRBD1 matches 11 bases. Germline CDR1 SGHRS, CDR2 YFSETQ. The CDR3 extends over 15 amino acids. Unmatched junction bases numbered 7, after V lost 4 bases and J lost 4 bases. The CDR3 coding sequence is TGCGCCAGCAGCGGTGCCGGGACAGGGGGGTACGAGCAGTACTTC. Residues: CASSGAGTGGYEQYF.

The chain has TRBV3-1 and TRBJ1-4; D is ambiguous. Germline CDR1 is LGHDT and CDR2 is YNNKEL (reference sequence). Deletions cut 3 bases from V and 8 bases from J, with 7 bases between. The CDR3 totals 12 residues. The CDR3 protein is CASSQGGEKLFF. For the CDR3, the DNA is TGTGCCAGCAGCCAGGGTGGGGAAAAACTGTTTTTT.

In regard to this clonotype: Germline is not matched at one junction end, which may reflect a read error. This chain links TRBV18 with TRBJ1-1; D not certain. The CDR3 has 13 residues. Germline-derived CDR1 and CDR2 are KGHSH and LQKENI. CDR3 sequence: CASSSPSNPEAFF. The CDR3 DNA follows: TGTGCCAGCTCTTCTCCATCGAACCCTGAAGCTTTCTTT.